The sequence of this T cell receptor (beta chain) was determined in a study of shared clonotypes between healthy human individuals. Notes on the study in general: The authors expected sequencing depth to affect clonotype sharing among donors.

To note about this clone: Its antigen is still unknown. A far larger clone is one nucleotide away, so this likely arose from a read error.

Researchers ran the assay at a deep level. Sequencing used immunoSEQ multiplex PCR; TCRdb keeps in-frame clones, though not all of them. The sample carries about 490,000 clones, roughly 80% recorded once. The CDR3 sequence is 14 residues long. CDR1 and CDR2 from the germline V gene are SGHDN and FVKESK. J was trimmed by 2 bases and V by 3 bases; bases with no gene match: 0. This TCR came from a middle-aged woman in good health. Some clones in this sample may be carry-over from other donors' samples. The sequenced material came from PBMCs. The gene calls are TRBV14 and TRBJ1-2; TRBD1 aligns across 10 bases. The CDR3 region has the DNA TGTGCCAGCAGCCAGACAGGGGGCAACTATGGCTACACCTTC. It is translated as CASSQTGGNYGYTF.